This T cell receptor (beta chain) was recovered during a study of cytomegalovirus exposure and HLA in healthy donors. Study-level information: Early on, a data release was issued that held some 85 million unique TCRs from HLA-typed donors. Study results and limitations: HLA alleles were associated with fewer than 20,000 TCR beta sequences in a later analysis at 0.05 false discovery rate. Differences between HLA loci emerged in a later analysis of TCR association rates, with DRB1 most and HLA-C fewest. According to the study, 180 or so TCR beta chains were cytomegalovirus-associated.

PCR employed 60 Vbeta and 13 Jbeta primers. TCRdb keeps only in-frame clones here, not all; method: immunoSEQ multiplex PCR. The profile shows some 54,000 clones, around 84% of them singletons. To note about this clone: Its specificity is not known.

The V gene lost 5 bases and the J gene lost 3 bases, with 15 bases spanning the gap. Germline CDR1 reads SGHTA; CDR2 reads FQGNSA. The CDR3 runs 15 residues. This clonotype was obtained from a male donor in good health and CMV-seronegative. The sample comprised PBMCs. The V call is TRBV7-2, the J call TRBJ2-3, with D unresolved. CDR3 protein: CASSQNIYPTDTQYF. In nucleotides, the CDR3 is TGTGCCAGCAGCCAAAATATCTATCCTACAGATACGCAGTATTTT.